This TCR beta chain was sequenced for a study of blood T cell repertoires in COVID-19. About the study: The samples span acute and convalescent COVID-19 from the United States, Italy and Spain.

TCRdb's table, derived via immunoSEQ multiplex PCR, lists solely in-frame clones and lacks some. Among around 240,000 clones listed, about 90% were seen once. Cohort allocation depended upon clinical history that participants reported. What was sequenced was PBMCs or T cells enriched from blood (not recorded which). The receptor comes from a man aged 45-65 years who had been exposed to COVID-19.

CDR3 loop: CSVDPTGSYEQYF. CDR3 sequence (DNA): TGCAGCGTTGACCCGACAGGCTCCTACGAGCAGTACTTC. The rearrangement uses TRBV29-1 and TRBJ2-7; TRBD1 might be the D (6 bases). The germline V gene has CDR1 SQVTM and CDR2 ANQGSEA. Deletions cut 3 bases from V and 0 bases from J, with 9 bases between. There are 13 residues in the CDR3.